These 13 T cell receptor beta chains share one sample of origin, sequenced in a study of patients and donors after allogeneic stem cell transplantation. TCRdb passed the RT-PCR reads through MiXCR, listing each CDR3 protein once. Of fewer than 250,000 distinct CDR3 sequences listed, roughly 13% are singletons. The sample comprised blood, either unsorted or a sorted T cell fraction (not recorded which). These receptors all come from a human donor who was either an allogeneic HSCT recipient or a stem cell or donor lymphocyte infusion donor (not recorded which). It is not recorded whose cells these are; they may come from a transplant donor.

This chain links TRBV9 with TRBJ2-1, with D perhaps TRBD1 (7 bases). The CDR3 consists of 15 residues. V was trimmed by 7 bases and J by 0 bases, leaving 14 bases between them. In germline, CDR1 is SGDLS, CDR2 YYNGEE. This CDR3 is CASSRGDSSYNEQFF. CDR3 nucleotide sequence: TGTGCCAGCTCTAGGGGGGACAGCTCCTACAATGAGCAGTTCTTC. Filled out from reference TRBV9 and TRBJ2-1, the complete variable domain reads DSGVTQTPKHLITATGQRVTLRCSPRSGDLSVYWYQQSLDQGLQFLIQYYNGEERAKGNILERFSAQQFPDLHSELNLSSLELGDSALYFCASSRGDSSYNEQFFGPGTRLTVL.

Concerning this clonotype itself: The junction does not match germline at one end; this may be a read error. This rearrangement joins TRBV7-2 to TRBJ1-2, with D possibly matching TRBD1 (5 bases). The CDR3 totals 13 residues. Per the germline V gene, CDR1 is SGHTA and CDR2 is FQGNSA. The CDR3 region is CASSFDSDYGYTF. In nucleotides, the CDR3 is TGTGCCAGCAGCTTCGACAGCGACTACGGCTACACCTTC.

This clonotype occurred many times. The chain has TRBV7-2 and TRBJ2-2, with TRBD2 matching 10 bases. CDR1 is SGHTA and CDR2 is FQGNSA in the germline V gene. The ends lost 5 bases at V and 4 bases at J; junction bases unmatched: 4. The CDR3 has 15 amino acids. CDR3 sequence reads: CASSQRGGRTGELFF. The CDR3 nucleotides are TGTGCCAGCAGCCAGCGGGGGGGCCGCACCGGGGAGCTGTTTTTT. The full variable domain, with the rest looked up from reference TRBV7-2 and TRBJ2-2, is GAGVSQSPSNKVTEKGKDVELRCDPISGHTALYWYRQSLGQGLEFLIYFQGNSAPDKSGLPSDRFSAERTGGSVSTLTIQRTQQEDSAVYLCASSQRGGRTGELFFGEGSRLTVL.

This clonotype appeared a few times. The rearrangement links TRBV6-1 to TRBJ1-1; TRBD1 might be the D (6 bases). V shed 8 bases and J shed 1 base, with 17 bases lying between them. Germline lookup yields CDR1 MNHNS and CDR2 SASEGT. The CDR3 is 15 amino acids. The CDR3, as DNA: TGTGCCAGCCCTCCTGCGCGGGGGGCGAACACTGAAGCTTTCTTT. Protein: CASPPARGANTEAFF.

This clonotype has a handful of counts. This sequence joins TRBV12-3 or TRBV12-4 and TRBJ1-1, with D tentatively TRBD1 (6 bases). V gave up 2 bases and J gave up 5 bases, with 18 bases separating them. The CDR3 covers 16 residues. CDR3 region: CASSLSTGKGGTEAFF. As DNA, the CDR3 is TGTGCCAGCAGTTTAAGCACAGGGAAAGGGGGAACTGAAGCTTTCTTT.

The table lists this clonotype with many counts. V is TRBV12-3 or TRBV12-4 and J is TRBJ2-1; 9 bases agree with TRBD2. The CDR3 totals 14 residues. The V and J ends lost 6 bases and 8 bases, in that order; junction bases with no gene match: 8. CDR3 in amino acids: CASSLAGGRDEQFF. CDR3 DNA: TGTGCCAGCAGCCTGGCGGGAGGGCGGGATGAGCAGTTCTTC.

This clonotype came up many times. V usage is TRBV5-1 and J usage is TRBJ1-1; no clear D gene. Trimming cost V 1 base and J 3 bases, with 7 bases left between them. The CDR3 sequence is 13 residues long. In germline, CDR1 is SGHRS, CDR2 YFSETQ. CDR3 region: CASSLRADTEAFF. The CDR3, as DNA: TGCGCCAGCAGCTTGCGGGCGGACACTGAAGCTTTCTTT.

The DNA of the CDR3 is TGTGCCAGCAGTTACGGCCAGGGTGGAAACACCATATATTTT. Translating it yields CASSYGQGGNTIYF. The rearrangement links TRBV6-5 to TRBJ1-3, with D tentatively TRBD1 (5 bases). The germline V and J ends were trimmed by 2 bases and 3 bases, with 8 bases remaining between them. The CDR3 spans 14 residues. Germline CDR1 is MNHEY and CDR2 is SVGAGI.

This clonotype appeared many times. The chain uses TRBV6-2 or TRBV6-3 and TRBJ1-1; 7 bases agree with TRBD1. Germline trimming cut 5 bases from V and 6 bases from J; bases unmatched to any gene: 6. There are 13 residues in the CDR3. Germline loops: CDR1 MNHEY, CDR2 SVGEGT. In DNA, the CDR3 is TGTGCCAGCAGTCACAGGGGACTGTCTGAAGCTTTCTTT. It codes for CASSHRGLSEAFF.

This clonotype has just a few counts. This chain joins TRBV14 and TRBJ2-2; D gene uncertain. The CDR3 runs 14 residues. V shed 0 bases and J shed 7 bases, with 9 bases lying between them. Germline CDR1 reads SGHDN; CDR2 reads FVKESK. CDR3 coding DNA: TGTGCCAGCAGCCAAGATTTCGGGCACGGGGAGCTGTTTTTT. Translated, it gives CASSQDFGHGELFF.

There are a few counts of this clonotype. The CDR3 DNA is TGTGCCAGCTCCCCTTCACAGGGCCGCTCTGGAAACACCATATATTTT. It yields the protein CASSPSQGRSGNTIYF. The chain couples TRBV18 to TRBJ1-3; possible D gene TRBD1, 6 bases. Germline lookup yields CDR1 KGHSH and CDR2 LQKENI. V was cut by 6 bases and J by 0 bases, with 15 bases left in between. The CDR3 contains 16 residues.

This clonotype has only a few counts. Here the CDR3 reads CASSLAAFLAGEIKETQYF. The DNA for the CDR3 is TGTGCCAGCAGCTTAGCCGCTTTTCTAGCGGGAGAGATCAAAGAGACCCAGTACTTC. The gene calls are TRBV13 and TRBJ2-5; 10 bases are a match to TRBD2. The germline V gene has CDR1 PRHDT and CDR2 FYEKMQ (reference sequence). V lost 1 base to trimming and J lost 3 bases; unmatched junction nucleotides: 14. CDR3 length equals 19 residues.

This clonotype has at least ten counts. V and J are TRBV20-1 and TRBJ2-7; D possibly corresponds to TRBD2 (5 bases). V lost 1 base and J lost 0, with 10 bases in between. Germline V lookup: CDR1 DFQATT, CDR2 SNEGSKA (reference sequence). The CDR3 contains 14 residues. Here the CDR3 DNA reads TGCAGTGCTAGAGTCCCGGGAAGCTCCTACGAGCAGTACTTC. This codes for CSARVPGSSYEQYF.